This TCR beta chain comes out of a study of radiotherapy plus CTLA-4 blockade in lung cancer. TCRdb's copy holds only in-frame clones and misses some; the assay was immunoSEQ multiplex PCR. The repertoire has approximately 50,000 clones, 75% to 90% of them found once; the top ten carry roughly 17%. A word on this clone: No DNA is shown, since the ends of the CDR3 on it are uncertain; the CDR3 is the one TCRdb lists.

The CDR3 totals 16 residues, both ends included. This receptor was identified in a human donor with non-small cell lung cancer that progressed on radiotherapy plus ipilimumab. Some clones in this sample may be carry-over from other donors' samples. The source was peripheral blood, collected from a patient treated with radiotherapy plus ipilimumab. The J gene is TRBJ2-7, the V gene TRBV21-1; TRBD2 reflects the table's D call only, with no check against the DNA. TRBV21-1 counts as a pseudogene. CDR3 protein: CASSKVVGEGTYEQYF.